This TCR beta chain was observed in a study of T cells in Graves' hyperthyroidism and ophthalmopathy. Study information: Initial diagnosis, before any treatment, was when peripheral blood was collected.

This clonotype was seen many times. Patients counted as stable if ophthalmopathy did not develop within 18 months. A patient was excluded if there was uncontrolled infection, other autoimmune disease, pregnancy or lactation. Regions amplified from RNA transcripts were the TCR beta CDR3 regions. In the first-round RT-PCR of the TCR CDR3, the HTBI primer set was used. TCRdb called the multiplex PCR reads again in MiXCR, with one record for every CDR3 protein. In the table there are 380,000 or so distinct CDR3 sequences, 15% to 20% of which are singletons. Trimming removed 4 bases at V and 5 bases at J, with 15 bases between. The CDR3 has 15 residues. CDR1 and CDR2 (germline): MDHEN, SYDVKM.

Sequencing was done on a sample of blood. This receptor was identified in a woman younger than 35 with Graves' hyperthyroidism. The chain couples TRBV28 to TRBJ1-5; D might be TRBD1 (6 bases). The CDR3 coding sequence is TGTGCCAGCAGTTCCCCGGAAGGGGGGTATCAGCCCCAGCATTTT. It encodes CASSSPEGGYQPQHF.